The clone carrying this T cell receptor beta chain was observed a few times. The sample originates from a study of cytomegalovirus exposure and HLA in healthy donors. 13 Jbeta primers and 60 Vbeta primers were used for the PCR. Some clones are missing from TCRdb's copy, which holds only in-frame ones; the method was immunoSEQ multiplex PCR. The sample includes about 200,000 clones, approximately 85% of them seen just once. With V trimmed by 5 bases and J by 2 bases, 8 bases remained unmatched. CDR1 is SGHTA, CDR2 FQGNSA, per germline. CDR3 length: 16 amino acids. Sequences were obtained from PBMCs. The source is a woman aged 50 to 60 in good health and CMV-seronegative. The rearrangement joins TRBV7-2 to TRBJ2-5; the match to TRBD2 covers 10 bases. CDR3 region: CASSRDLAGGQETQYF. The CDR3 DNA reads TGTGCCAGCAGCCGGGATTTAGCGGGAGGACAAGAGACCCAGTACTTC. Using reference TRBV7-2 and TRBJ2-5 for the parts outside the CDR3, the full variable domain is GAGVSQSPSNKVTEKGKDVELRCDPISGHTALYWYRQSLGQGLEFLIYFQGNSAPDKSGLPSDRFSAERTGGSVSTLTIQRTQQEDSAVYLCASSRDLAGGQETQYFGPGTRLLVL.